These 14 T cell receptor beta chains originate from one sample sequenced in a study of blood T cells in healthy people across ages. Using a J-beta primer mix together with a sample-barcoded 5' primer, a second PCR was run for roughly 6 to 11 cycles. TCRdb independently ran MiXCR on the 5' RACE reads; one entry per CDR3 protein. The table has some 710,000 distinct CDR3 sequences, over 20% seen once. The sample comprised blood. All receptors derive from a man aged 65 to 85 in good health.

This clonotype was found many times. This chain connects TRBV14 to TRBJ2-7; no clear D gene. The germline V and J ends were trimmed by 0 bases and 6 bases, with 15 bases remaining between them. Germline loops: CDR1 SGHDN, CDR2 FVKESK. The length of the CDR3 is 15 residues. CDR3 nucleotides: TGTGCCAGCAGCCAAGATTCAGGATCTCTCCGCGAGCAGTACTTC. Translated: CASSQDSGSLREQYF.

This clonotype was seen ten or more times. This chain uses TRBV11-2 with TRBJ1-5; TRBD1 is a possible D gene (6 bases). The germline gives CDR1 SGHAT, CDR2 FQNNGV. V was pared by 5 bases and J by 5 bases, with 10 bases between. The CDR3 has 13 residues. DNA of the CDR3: TGTGCCAGCAGCCGGACAGCAGATCAGCCCCAGCATTTT. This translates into CASSRTADQPQHF. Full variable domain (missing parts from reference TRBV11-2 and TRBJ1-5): EAGVAQSPRYKIIEKRQSVAFWCNPISGHATLYWYQQILGQGPKLLIQFQNNGVVDDSQLPKDRFSAERLKGVDSTLKIQPAKLEDSAVYLCASSRTADQPQHFGDGTRLSIL.

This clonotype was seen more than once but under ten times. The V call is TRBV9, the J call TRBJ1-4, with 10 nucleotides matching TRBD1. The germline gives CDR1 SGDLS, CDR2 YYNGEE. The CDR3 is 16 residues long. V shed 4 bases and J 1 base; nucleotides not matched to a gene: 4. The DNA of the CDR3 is TGTGCCAGCAGCTTTGGACAGGGGGAAACTAATGAAAAACTGTTTTTT. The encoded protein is CASSFGQGETNEKLFF.

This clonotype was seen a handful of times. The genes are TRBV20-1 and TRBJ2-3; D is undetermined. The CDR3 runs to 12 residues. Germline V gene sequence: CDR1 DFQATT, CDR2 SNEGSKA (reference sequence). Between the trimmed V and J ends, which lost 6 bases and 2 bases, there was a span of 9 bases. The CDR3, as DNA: TGCAGTGCGCTATCTATCACAGATACGCAGTATTTT. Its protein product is CSALSITDTQYF.

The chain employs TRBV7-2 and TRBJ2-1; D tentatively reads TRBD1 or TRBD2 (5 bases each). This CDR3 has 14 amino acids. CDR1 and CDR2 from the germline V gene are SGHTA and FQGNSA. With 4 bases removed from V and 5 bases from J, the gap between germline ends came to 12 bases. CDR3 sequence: CASSWGRGDNEQFF. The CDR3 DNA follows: TGTGCCAGCAGCTGGGGACGGGGAGACAATGAGCAGTTCTTC.

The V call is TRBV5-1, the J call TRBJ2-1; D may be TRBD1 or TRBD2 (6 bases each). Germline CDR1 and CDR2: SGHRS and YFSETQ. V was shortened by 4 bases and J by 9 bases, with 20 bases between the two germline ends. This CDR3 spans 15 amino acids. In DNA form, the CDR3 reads TGCGCCAGCAGCCCGGGGGCAGGGGAGACACGTGAGCAGTTCTTC. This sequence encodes CASSPGAGETREQFF.

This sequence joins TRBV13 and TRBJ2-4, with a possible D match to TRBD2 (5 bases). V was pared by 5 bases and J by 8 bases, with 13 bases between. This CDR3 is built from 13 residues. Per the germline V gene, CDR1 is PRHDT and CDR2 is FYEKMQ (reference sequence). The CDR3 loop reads CASSRGFADIQYF. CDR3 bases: TGTGCCAGCAGCCGGGGTTTTGCGGACATTCAGTACTTC.

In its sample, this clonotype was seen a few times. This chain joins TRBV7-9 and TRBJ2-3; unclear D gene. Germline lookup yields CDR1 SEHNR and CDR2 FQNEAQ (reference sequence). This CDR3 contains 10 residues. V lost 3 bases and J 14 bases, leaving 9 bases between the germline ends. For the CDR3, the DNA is TGTGCCAGCAGCTTGAGGCAGGTGTATTTT. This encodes CASSLRQVYF.

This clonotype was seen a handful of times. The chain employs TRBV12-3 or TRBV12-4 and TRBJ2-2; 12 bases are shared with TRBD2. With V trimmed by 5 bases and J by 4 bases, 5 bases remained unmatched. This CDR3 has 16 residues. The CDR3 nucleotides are TGTGCCAGCAGTCCCTCTAGCGGGAGGGCCACCGGGGAGCTGTTTTTT. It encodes CASSPSSGRATGELFF.

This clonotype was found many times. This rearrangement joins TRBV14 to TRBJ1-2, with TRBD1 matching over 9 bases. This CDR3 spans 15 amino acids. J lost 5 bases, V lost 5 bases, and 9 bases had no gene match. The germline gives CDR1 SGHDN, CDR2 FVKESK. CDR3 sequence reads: CASSSDWTGVYGYTF. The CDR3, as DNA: TGTGCCAGCAGCTCCGATTGGACAGGGGTTTATGGCTACACCTTC.

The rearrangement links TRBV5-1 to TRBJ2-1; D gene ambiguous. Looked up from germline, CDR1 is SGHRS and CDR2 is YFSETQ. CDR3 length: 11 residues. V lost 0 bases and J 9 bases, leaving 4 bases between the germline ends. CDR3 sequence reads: CASSLDFEQFF. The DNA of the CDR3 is TGCGCCAGCAGCTTGGACTTTGAGCAGTTCTTC.

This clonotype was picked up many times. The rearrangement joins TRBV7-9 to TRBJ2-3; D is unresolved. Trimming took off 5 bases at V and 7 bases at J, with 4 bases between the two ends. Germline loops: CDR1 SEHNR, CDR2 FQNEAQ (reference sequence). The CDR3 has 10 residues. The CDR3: CASSKNTQYF. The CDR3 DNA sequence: TGTGCCAGCAGCAAGAATACGCAGTATTTT. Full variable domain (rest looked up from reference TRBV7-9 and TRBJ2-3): DTGVSQNPRHKITKRGQNVTFRCDPISEHNRLYWYRQTLGQGPEFLTYFQNEAQLEKSRLLSDRFSAERPKGSFSTLEIQRTEQGDSAMYLCASSKNTQYFGPGTRLTVL.

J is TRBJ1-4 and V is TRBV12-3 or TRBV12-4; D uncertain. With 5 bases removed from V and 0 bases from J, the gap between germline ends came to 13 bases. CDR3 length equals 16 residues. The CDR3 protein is CASSVPRTATNEKLFF. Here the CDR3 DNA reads TGTGCCAGCAGTGTACCCCGGACTGCAACTAATGAAAAACTGTTTTTT.

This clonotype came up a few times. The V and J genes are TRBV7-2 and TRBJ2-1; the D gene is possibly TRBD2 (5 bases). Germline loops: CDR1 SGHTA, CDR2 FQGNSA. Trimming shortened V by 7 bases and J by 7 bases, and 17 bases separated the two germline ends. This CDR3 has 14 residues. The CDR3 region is CASTPGYSRNEQFF. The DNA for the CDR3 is TGTGCCAGCACCCCGGGATACTCAAGGAATGAGCAGTTCTTC. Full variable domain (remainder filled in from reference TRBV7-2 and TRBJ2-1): GAGVSQSPSNKVTEKGKDVELRCDPISGHTALYWYRQSLGQGLEFLIYFQGNSAPDKSGLPSDRFSAERTGGSVSTLTIQRTQQEDSAVYLCASTPGYSRNEQFFGPGTRLTVL.